This T cell receptor beta chain was captured by sequencing in a study of cytomegalovirus exposure and HLA in healthy donors. Turning to this clone: The target antigen is unknown.

The repertoire was sequenced with immunoSEQ multiplex PCR; TCRdb's copy has only in-frame clones and lacks some. The repertoire has around 150,000 clones, 85% to 90% of them found once; the top ten carry 3.3%. Among the 110 or so subjects of the validation cohort, separate from the roughly 700-subject first cohort, were the donors. Regarding the study as a whole: The majority of TCR sequences were rare, yet some public TCRs appeared in many donors. According to the study, 160 or so TCR beta chains were cytomegalovirus-associated.

This CDR3 spans 15 amino acids. V was pared by 2 bases and J by 5 bases, with 9 bases of the junction left unmatched. From germline, CDR1 is LNHDA and CDR2 SQIVND (reference sequence). The TCR originated in a woman aged 18-29 years in good health and CMV-seropositive. The sequencing sample was made of PBMCs. The chain joins TRBV19 to TRBJ2-7; 7 bases are shared with TRBD1. This chain's CDR3 is CASSIFFAGGDEQYF. Written as DNA, the CDR3 is TGTGCCAGTAGTATATTTTTTGCAGGGGGAGACGAGCAGTACTTC.